The 32 T cell receptor beta chains in this list originate from one sample, sequenced in a study of blood T cell repertoires in COVID-19. The protocol was immunoSEQ multiplex PCR, while the TCRdb copy is restricted to in-frame clones and leaves out a portion. Counted here are just over 300,000 clones, approximately 90% occurring once; the ten biggest clones make up over 3.5%. Sequencing was carried out using PBMCs or T cells enriched from blood (not recorded which). The source of these receptors is a man aged 25-45 years who had recovered from COVID-19.

This chain connects TRBV9 to TRBJ2-1, with a possible D match to TRBD2 (6 bases). The CDR3 covers 14 residues. Germline V gives CDR1 SGDLS, CDR2 YYNGEE. V lost 5 bases and J 5 bases, leaving 14 bases between the germline ends. The CDR3 region is CASSRRTTNNEQFF. The CDR3 DNA sequence: TGTGCCAGCAGTAGACGGACTACTAACAATGAGCAGTTCTTC. The whole variable domain, filled in from reference TRBV9 and TRBJ2-1, reads DSGVTQTPKHLITATGQRVTLRCSPRSGDLSVYWYQQSLDQGLQFLIQYYNGEERAKGNILERFSAQQFPDLHSELNLSSLELGDSALYFCASSRRTTNNEQFFGPGTRLTVL.

In this sample, this clone turned up once. The CDR3 sequence: CASSSSGGAFTGELFF. The DNA of the CDR3 is TGCGCCAGCAGCTCGAGCGGGGGGGCCTTCACCGGGGAGCTGTTTTTT. The genes are TRBV4-1 and TRBJ2-2, with 10 nucleotides matching TRBD2. The V gene end was trimmed by 5 bases and the J gene end by 4 bases; junction bases not matched to a gene: 7. The germline V gene has CDR1 MGHRA and CDR2 YSYEKL. The CDR3 runs to 16 residues.

V usage is TRBV6-2 or TRBV6-3 and J usage is TRBJ2-1, with TRBD2 identical over 7 bases. J lost 2 bases, V lost 5 bases, and 6 bases had no gene match. The V gene's germline CDR1 is MNHEY and CDR2 SVGEGT. The CDR3 runs to 15 residues. CDR3 DNA: TGTGCCAGCAGTCGGCGGGAGTTAGCCTACAATGAGCAGTTCTTC. Amino acid sequence: CASSRRELAYNEQFF.

The chain couples TRBV19 to TRBJ1-4, with D hard to call. The CDR3 is 12 amino acids. The germline gives CDR1 LNHDA, CDR2 SQIVND (reference sequence). V was trimmed by 10 bases and J by 8 bases, leaving 14 bases between them. Written as DNA, the CDR3 is TGTGCCACAAGGTGGAGTCGGGAAAAACTGTTTTTT. It encodes CATRWSREKLFF. Using reference TRBV19 and TRBJ1-4 for the parts outside the CDR3, the full variable domain is DGGITQSPKYLFRKEGQNVTLSCEQNLNHDAMYWYRQDPGQGLRLIYYSQIVNDFQKGDIAEGYSVSREKKESFPLTVTSAQKNPTAFYLCATRWSREKLFFGSGTQLSVL.

The gene calls are TRBV6-2 or TRBV6-3 and TRBJ2-7, with 11 bases aligning to TRBD2. Trimming at V came to 6 bases and at J to 0 bases, leaving 10 bases not matched to a gene. Germline V gene lookup returns CDR1 MNHEY and CDR2 SVGEGT. The CDR3 runs 17 residues. The CDR3, as DNA: TGTGCCAGCAGGCCTAGACCGGGACTAGCGGACTCCTACGAGCAGTACTTC. Protein sequence: CASRPRPGLADSYEQYF.

The chain employs TRBV19 and TRBJ1-5; 7 bases are a match to TRBD1. CDR1 and CDR2 from the germline V gene are LNHDA and SQIVND (reference sequence). Trimming at V came to 3 bases and at J to 4 bases, leaving 6 bases not matched to a gene. This CDR3 region has 15 residues. The CDR3 DNA reads as TGTGCCAGTAGTATCACGACAGGGTATAATCAGCCCCAGCATTTT. This translates into CASSITTGYNQPQHF.

The V call is TRBV7-9, the J call TRBJ1-2; 8 bases match TRBD1. This CDR3 comprises 13 residues. Germline trimming cut 5 bases from V and 8 bases from J; bases unmatched to any gene: 7. CDR1 is SEHNR and CDR2 is FQNEAQ in the germline V gene (reference sequence). The CDR3 DNA reads TGTGCCAGCAGCCCAACGGACAGGGCAGGCTACACCTTC. It translates to CASSPTDRAGYTF.

The chain combines TRBV27 with TRBJ2-4; TRBD1 matches 11 bases. This CDR3 is built from 13 residues. With V trimmed by 4 bases and J by 8 bases, 1 base remained unmatched. Germline loops: CDR1 MNHEY, CDR2 SMNVEV (reference sequence). CDR3 nucleotides: TGTGCCAGCAGTTGGGGACAGGGGGACATTCAGTACTTC. This encodes CASSWGQGDIQYF.

With regard to this clone: Other nucleotide sequences from this sample produce the same CDR3. The chain couples TRBV5-1 to TRBJ1-5, with 8 bases lining up with TRBD1. V dropped 0 bases and J dropped 6; count of bases not matched to a gene: 5. There are 15 residues in the CDR3. CDR1 is SGHRS, CDR2 YFSETQ, per germline. CDR3 residues: CASSLAAGGSQPQHF. The CDR3 DNA follows: TGCGCCAGCAGCTTGGCGGCAGGGGGCAGTCAGCCCCAGCATTTT.

The V gene is TRBV7-2, the J gene TRBJ2-3; 7 bases agree with TRBD1. This CDR3 region has 15 residues. Germline loops: CDR1 SGHTA, CDR2 FQGNSA. With V trimmed by 2 bases and J by 3 bases, 5 bases remained unmatched. CDR3 sequence (DNA): TGTGCCAGCAGCTTAAACAGGGGCGGGACAGATACGCAGTATTTT. Translation gives CASSLNRGGTDTQYF.

The chain is built from TRBV7-9 and TRBJ2-2; TRBD2 aligns across 8 bases. The CDR3 sequence is 14 residues long. Germline V gene sequence: CDR1 SEHNR, CDR2 FQNEAQ (reference sequence). V trimming: 9 bases; J trimming: 2 bases; junction bases outside the gene matches: 5. The CDR3 spells CARPGLDNTGELFF. Written as DNA, the CDR3 is TGTGCCAGGCCGGGACTAGATAACACCGGGGAGCTGTTTTTT.

The chain links TRBV27 to TRBJ2-2; 7 positions agree with TRBD1. V lost 4 bases and J lost 4; bases outside the gene matches: 6. This CDR3 is 15 amino acids long. Germline V gives CDR1 MNHEY, CDR2 SMNVEV (reference sequence). CDR3 sequence reads: CASSSLTGATGELFF. CDR3 sequence (DNA): TGTGCCAGCAGTTCGCTTACAGGGGCCACCGGGGAGCTGTTTTTT.

The gene calls are TRBV2 and TRBJ1-5; weak D call: TRBD1 (5 bases). Germline loops: CDR1 SNHLY, CDR2 FYNNEI. The CDR3 runs 13 residues. V gave up 8 bases and J gave up 6 bases, with 14 bases separating them. DNA for the CDR3: TGTGCCAGCCGGGAGCGGGGACCTCAGCCCCAGCATTTT. This gives the protein CASRERGPQPQHF.

The V and J genes are TRBV12-3 or TRBV12-4 and TRBJ2-7; tentatively, D is TRBD1 (6 bases). Deletions cut 7 bases from V and 2 bases from J, with 12 bases between. The CDR3 covers 13 residues. The CDR3 loop is CASTKDRPYEQYF. The CDR3 DNA is TGTGCCAGCACCAAGGACAGACCCTACGAGCAGTACTTC.

This clone was seen a single time. V and J are TRBV6-6 and TRBJ2-7; 7 nucleotides match TRBD1. The V gene end was trimmed by 7 bases and the J gene end by 1 base; junction bases not matched to a gene: 7. The length of the CDR3 is 14 residues. Germline V lookup: CDR1 MNHNY, CDR2 SVGAGI (reference sequence). CDR3 sequence: CASTWDRNSYEQYF. CDR3 in DNA: TGTGCCAGCACCTGGGACAGAAATTCCTACGAGCAGTACTTC.

This chain joins TRBV5-1 and TRBJ2-3; the D gene is possibly TRBD2 (6 bases). This CDR3 has 16 amino acids. Germline CDR1 reads SGHRS; CDR2 reads YFSETQ. Deletions cut 1 base from V and 5 bases from J, with 17 bases between. The CDR3 DNA follows: TGCGCCAGCAGCTTGATAGTGGCGGGGACTTTAGATACGCAGTATTTT. It translates to CASSLIVAGTLDTQYF.

The chain joins TRBV13 to TRBJ2-7, with 14 positions matching TRBD2. CDR1 and CDR2 (germline): PRHDT, FYEKMQ (reference sequence). The CDR3 has 17 amino acids. Trimming removed 3 bases from V and 5 bases from J; junction bases left unmatched: 9. The CDR3 sequence is CASSLGLAGVTIDEQYF. The CDR3 nucleotides are TGTGCCAGCAGCTTGGGACTAGCGGGAGTAACCATCGACGAGCAGTACTTC.

The chain is built from TRBV7-9 and TRBJ1-2, with TRBD1 identical over 8 bases. The CDR3 is made up of 12 amino acids. Germline V CDR1 and CDR2: SEHNR, FQNEAQ (reference sequence). V was pared by 4 bases and J by 12 bases, with 7 bases of the junction left unmatched. The CDR3 nucleotides read TGTGCCAGCAGCTCCCCAGGGGGCGCTCACACCTTC. It specifies CASSSPGGAHTF.

This chain connects TRBV6-2 or TRBV6-3 to TRBJ1-4, with TRBD1 identical over 7 bases. The CDR3 is made up of 14 amino acids. Germline CDR1 and CDR2: MNHEY and SVGEGT. V gave up 0 bases and J gave up 10 bases; unmatched junction bases: 5. The CDR3 nucleotides are TGTGCCAGCAGTTACTCAGGGGGCGTCGGAAAACTGTTTTTT. Encoded protein: CASSYSGGVGKLFF.

The DNA for the CDR3 is TGTGCCAGCAGCTTAGCAACAGGGCACACTGAAGCTTTCTTT. Translated: CASSLATGHTEAFF. The genes are TRBV7-9 and TRBJ1-1, with D possibly being TRBD1 (6 bases). Trimming stripped 0 bases from V and 3 bases from J, with 8 bases between. The CDR3 is 14 residues long. Germline CDR1 and CDR2: SEHNR and FQNEAQ (reference sequence).

The J gene is TRBJ1-5, the V gene TRBV9; D not resolved. CDR3 size: 15 residues. The V end was cut by 0 bases, the J end by 3 bases, with 10 bases between. Germline V gene sequence: CDR1 SGDLS, CDR2 YYNGEE. For the CDR3, the DNA is TGTGCCAGCAGCGTAGAGGGCGGGGACAATCAGCCCCAGCATTTT. It yields the protein CASSVEGGDNQPQHF.

This clone was counted between two and nine times. The gene calls are TRBV3-1 (or the pseudogene TRBV3-2) and TRBJ2-5; D might be TRBD1 (6 bases). CDR3 length: 15 residues. V shed 1 base and J shed 5 bases, with 14 bases lying between them. Looked up from germline, CDR1 is LGHDT and CDR2 is YNNKEL (reference sequence). The CDR3 is CASSQGSGDAETQYF. CDR3 nucleotides: TGTGCCAGCAGCCAAGGATCAGGGGACGCCGAGACCCAGTACTTC.

The chain carries TRBV4-2 and TRBJ1-5, with 7 bases identical to TRBD1. CDR1 and CDR2 (germline): LGHNA, YNFKEQ. V lost 4 bases and J lost 7; bases outside the gene matches: 4. CDR3 length: 13 amino acids. CDR3 region: CASSRDSSQPQHF. The CDR3 bases are TGTGCCAGCAGCCGGGACAGCTCCCAGCCCCAGCATTTT.

The chain uses TRBV19 and TRBJ1-2; TRBD1 matches at 10 bases. The CDR3 sequence is 14 residues long. In germline, CDR1 is LNHDA, CDR2 SQIVND (reference sequence). With 6 bases clipped from V and 7 bases from J, the junction kept 8 bases outside the gene matches. The CDR3 region is CASSLTGGKVGYTF. CDR3 DNA sequence: TGTGCCAGTAGCCTGACAGGGGGCAAAGTTGGCTACACCTTC.

The chain combines TRBV2 with TRBJ2-7; D may be TRBD2 (5 bases). Germline V CDR1 and CDR2: SNHLY, FYNNEI. The V gene lost 7 bases and the J gene lost 1 base, with 17 bases spanning the gap. This CDR3 contains 15 residues. CDR3 sequence (DNA): TGTGCCAGCATCCGCCCAGAAAGAGGGTCCTACGAGCAGTACTTC. This sequence encodes CASIRPERGSYEQYF.

The genes are TRBV9 and TRBJ2-2; D might be TRBD2 (5 bases). Deletions cut 0 bases from V and 2 bases from J, with 11 bases between. CDR1 and CDR2 (germline): SGDLS, YYNGEE. The CDR3 is 16 amino acids. CDR3 nucleotides: TGTGCCAGCAGCGTAGGAACGGGATATAACACCGGGGAGCTGTTTTTT. Its protein is CASSVGTGYNTGELFF.

This clone turned up a few times. The chain carries TRBV7-9 and TRBJ1-4; 10 positions agree with TRBD1. The CDR3 spans 16 residues. Germline-derived CDR1 and CDR2 are SEHNR and FQNEAQ (reference sequence). The V and J ends lost 5 bases and 8 bases, in that order; junction bases with no gene match: 11. The CDR3 region is CASSKFHGTGEEKLFF. In DNA, the CDR3 is TGTGCCAGCAGCAAGTTCCACGGGACAGGGGAAGAAAAACTGTTTTTT.

The rearrangement joins TRBV9 to TRBJ1-1; 9 positions agree with TRBD1. Germline CDR1 is SGDLS and CDR2 is YYNGEE. Trimming removed 3 bases from V and 4 bases from J; junction bases left unmatched: 7. The CDR3 covers 15 residues. The CDR3 region is CASSARQGVGTEAFF. The CDR3 nucleotides are TGTGCCAGCAGCGCACGACAGGGGGTGGGCACTGAAGCTTTCTTT. Filled out from reference TRBV9 and TRBJ1-1, the complete variable domain reads DSGVTQTPKHLITATGQRVTLRCSPRSGDLSVYWYQQSLDQGLQFLIQYYNGEERAKGNILERFSAQQFPDLHSELNLSSLELGDSALYFCASSARQGVGTEAFFGQGTRLTVV.

The gene calls are TRBV2 and TRBJ2-3; 8 nucleotides align to TRBD1. Trimming removed 4 bases from V and 1 base from J; junction bases left unmatched: 1. The CDR3 sequence is 14 residues long. Germline CDR1 is SNHLY and CDR2 is FYNNEI. DNA of the CDR3: TGTGCCAGCAGTGGACAGGGGCGCACAGATACGCAGTATTTT. Its protein is CASSGQGRTDTQYF.

The CDR3 protein is CASSWDSPSGANVLTF. Written as DNA, the CDR3 is TGCGCCAGCAGCTGGGACAGTCCCTCTGGGGCCAACGTCCTGACTTTC. The chain is built from TRBV5-1 and TRBJ2-6; 7 bases map to TRBD1. Germline V CDR1 and CDR2: SGHRS, YFSETQ. The CDR3 covers 16 residues. The V and J ends lost 3 bases and 0 bases, in that order; junction bases with no gene match: 3.

The chain links TRBV5-1 to TRBJ2-2; 8 nucleotides line up with TRBD1. Per germline, CDR1 SGHRS and CDR2 YFSETQ. Trimming cost V 4 bases and J 6 bases; bases outside gene matches: 14. The CDR3 covers 17 residues. CDR3 protein: CASSPQGAPALAGELFF. DNA of the CDR3: TGCGCCAGCAGCCCCCAGGGGGCTCCCGCCTTGGCCGGGGAGCTGTTTTTT.

The chain uses TRBV15 and TRBJ2-1; TRBD2 agrees at 7 bases. Trimming at V came to 3 bases and at J to 3 bases, leaving 5 bases not matched to a gene. The CDR3 runs 15 residues. Germline assignment: CDR1 LNHNV and CDR2 YYDKDF (reference sequence). The CDR3 region has the DNA TGTGCCACCAGCAGGGCCCGGGACTACTACAATGAGCAGTTCTTC. Protein: CATSRARDYYNEQFF. Full variable domain (missing parts from reference TRBV15 and TRBJ2-1): DAMVIQNPRYQVTQFGKPVTLSCSQTLNHNVMYWYQQKSSQAPKLLFHYYDKDFNNEADTPDNFQSRRPNTSFCFLDIRSPGLGDTAMYLCATSRARDYYNEQFFGPGTRLTVL.